Listed below are T cell receptor beta chains from one sample, sequenced in a study of blood T cell repertoires in COVID-19. Sequencing was performed with immunoSEQ multiplex PCR; in TCRdb, only in-frame clones are kept and a portion is missing. The sample lists some 140,000 clones, about 80% occurring once. Specimen: peripheral blood. Source of these receptors: an older woman with acute or convalescent COVID-19. Each CDR3 is given with its conserved first and last residue. A D gene is named only where the DNA matches it firmly. Size is omitted from some rows. Given values are once, few, many or a class for expanded clones.

V: TRBV19
J: TRBJ1-2
size: .
D: .
DNA: TGTGCCAGTAGTATGGGTTCAGGGGTAAGGGGCTACACCTTC
CDR3: CASSMGSGVRGYTF

V: TRBV28
J: TRBJ1-1
size: .
D: .
DNA: TGTGCCAGCAGTTTGGGCAGGACTGAAGCTTTCTTT
CDR3: CASSLGRTEAFF

V: TRBV7-3
J: TRBJ2-5
size: few
D: .
DNA: TGTGCCAGCAGCTTACGAGCGAACCCCGGAGAGACCCAGTACTTC
CDR3: CASSLRANPGETQYF

V: TRBV7-9
J: TRBJ1-5
size: .
D: TRBD1
DNA: TGTGCCAGCAGCTTAGCGCAGGGGGAGCCCCAGCATTTT
CDR3: CASSLAQGEPQHF

V: TRBV5-1
J: TRBJ2-1
size: few
D: TRBD1
DNA: TGCGCCAGCAGCCTCCGGGACAGCCTATACAATGAGCAGTTCTTC
CDR3: CASSLRDSLYNEQFF

V: TRBV18
J: TRBJ2-1
size: few
D: TRBD1
DNA: TGTGCCAGCTCAAGGCCACAGGGGGGATCCTACAATGAGCAGTTCTTC
CDR3: CASSRPQGGSYNEQFF

V: TRBV19
J: TRBJ1-5
size: few
D: .
DNA: TGTGCCAGTAGTATAGATAATAATCAGCCCCAGCATTTT
CDR3: CASSIDNNQPQHF

V: TRBV5-1
J: TRBJ1-3
size: .
D: .
DNA: TGCGCCAGCAGCTTAGGAGTAGCTAACACCATATATTTT
CDR3: CASSLGVANTIYF

V: TRBV5-8
J: TRBJ1-5
size: .
D: TRBD1
DNA: TGTGCCAGCAGGCCGAGGACAGGGTGGAATCAGCCCCAGCATTTT
CDR3: CASRPRTGWNQPQHF

V: TRBV6-5
J: TRBJ1-5
size: .
D: .
DNA: TGTGCCAGCAGTCTAGGCCGTAGAAATCAGCCCCAGCATTTT
CDR3: CASSLGRRNQPQHF

V: TRBV27
J: TRBJ2-5
size: .
D: TRBD2
DNA: TGTGCCAGCAGACCAGGGACTAGGTGGGGCGGGGAGACCCAGTACTTC
CDR3: CASRPGTRWGGETQYF

V: TRBV27
J: TRBJ1-1
size: .
D: .
DNA: TGTGCCAGCACTTTTATTGCGGGTCTGACTGAAGCTTTCTTT
CDR3: CASTFIAGLTEAFF

V: TRBV5-1
J: TRBJ2-2
size: .
D: TRBD2
DNA: TGCGCCAGCAGTCCGACTAGCGGGGGGGCGAACACCGGGGAGCTGTTTTTT
CDR3: CASSPTSGGANTGELFF

V: TRBV7-9
J: TRBJ1-1
size: .
D: TRBD1
DNA: TGTGCCAGCAGCCTACAGGGGTTATCCACTGAAGCTTTCTTT
CDR3: CASSLQGLSTEAFF

V: TRBV7-2
J: TRBJ1-1
size: .
D: .
DNA: TGTGCCAGCAGCTTAGCTGGCGGATCGGGGACTGAAGCTTTCTTT
CDR3: CASSLAGGSGTEAFF

V: TRBV7-8
J: TRBJ1-1
size: many
D: .
DNA: TGTGCCAGCAGCTTATCGTATAACACTGAAGCTTTCTTT
CDR3: CASSLSYNTEAFF

V: TRBV5-1
J: TRBJ1-6
size: .
D: TRBD1
DNA: TGCGCCAGCAGCCTAACAGGGGTAAGTTCACCCCTCCACTTT
CDR3: CASSLTGVSSPLHF